Listed here are 3 T cell receptor beta chains from one sample, sequenced in a study of blood T cell repertoires in COVID-19. TCRdb's table, derived via immunoSEQ multiplex PCR, lists solely in-frame clones and lacks some. The sample carries about 55,000 clones, roughly 84% recorded once. Input material: peripheral blood. The source is a human donor with active COVID-19. The donor label of this sample is uncertain.

The chain is built from TRBV6-2 or TRBV6-3 and TRBJ2-6; TRBD1 aligns across 9 bases. J gave up 0 bases and V 5 bases, and 5 bases lay outside the gene matches. CDR3 length equals 17 residues. CDR1 and CDR2 from the germline V gene are MNHEY and SVGEGT. DNA of the CDR3: TGTGCCAGCAGTAGAGGACAGGGGAGCTCTGGGGCCAACGTCCTGACTTTC. Translation: CASSRGQGSSGANVLTF.

CDR3 DNA: TGCAGCGTTGTAGTAGGGGGCTGGGATTTGTCTGAAGCTTTCTTT. Its protein is CSVVVGGWDLSEAFF. The chain uses TRBV29-1 and TRBJ1-1, with 7 bases matching TRBD1. V lost 4 bases to trimming and J lost 6 bases; unmatched junction nucleotides: 14. Germline CDR1 and CDR2: SQVTM and ANQGSEA. This CDR3 has 15 residues.

The chain is built from TRBV18 and TRBJ2-7; TRBD2 matches 7 bases. With V trimmed by 5 bases and J by 3 bases, 7 bases remained unmatched. Germline CDR1 and CDR2: KGHSH and LQKENI. The CDR3 has 14 amino acids. The CDR3 spells CASSTGGDRYEQYF. DNA of the CDR3: TGTGCCAGCTCAACTGGGGGGGATCGCTACGAGCAGTACTTC.